These T cell receptor beta chains were read from a single sample in a study of cytomegalovirus exposure and HLA in healthy donors. TCRdb's copy holds only in-frame clones and misses some; the assay was immunoSEQ multiplex PCR. Of roughly 140,000 clones detected, roughly 65% appear once; the ten largest clones hold around 4.2%. The sequencing sample was made of PBMCs. Receptors were obtained from a man in his 60s in good health and CMV-seronegative. Both conserved end residues are part of each CDR3. The D gene is left open where the match is weak. Only some rows state a clone size, as once, few, many or a class for expanded clones.

TRBD1	.	TRBV6-4	TRBJ1-1	CASSQDRGRRTEAFF	TGTGCCAGCAGCCAGGACAGGGGGCGAAGGACTGAAGCTTTCTTT
.	.	TRBV7-9	TRBJ1-4	CASSQDTSNEKLFF	TGTGCCAGCAGCCAAGACACGAGTAATGAAAAACTGTTTTTT
TRBD1	.	TRBV27	TRBJ1-6	CASSPGTGYNSPLHF	TGTGCCAGCAGTCCCGGGACAGGTTATAATTCACCCCTCCACTTT
.	.	TRBV19	TRBJ1-5	CASSKRLDNQPQHF	TGTGCAAGTAGTAAGCGGTTAGACAATCAGCCCCAGCATTTT
TRBD2	.	TRBV5-1	TRBJ2-7	CASSSGPKRTSGRVTYEQYF	TGCGCCAGCAGCTCTGGACCTAAACGGACTAGCGGGAGGGTCACCTACGAGCAGTACTTC
.	.	TRBV7-2	TRBJ1-1	CASSLDRERPEAFF	TGTGCCAGCAGCTTAGACAGGGAGCGGCCTGAAGCTTTCTTT
TRBD2	few	TRBV5-1	TRBJ2-7	CASSPSGSGEQYF	TGCGCCAGCAGCCCCAGCGGGAGCGGTGAGCAGTACTTC
.	few	TRBV11-1	TRBJ2-6	CASTRGGTANSGANVLTF	TGTGCCAGCACCAGAGGCGGGACAGCTAACTCTGGGGCCAACGTCCTGACTTTC
TRBD2	.	TRBV4-2	TRBJ2-5	CASSQDGTSGISETQYF	TGTGCCAGCAGCCAAGATGGGACTAGCGGGATATCAGAGACCCAGTACTTC
TRBD2	.	TRBV28	TRBJ2-1	CASSPRLAGPWPSYNEQFF	TGTGCCAGCAGTCCCAGACTAGCGGGGCCCTGGCCCTCCTACAATGAGCAGTTCTTC
.	.	TRBV7-3	TRBJ1-1	CASSSLGGNTEAFF	TGTGCCAGCAGCTCCCTGGGGGGGAACACTGAAGCTTTCTTT
.	.	TRBV28	TRBJ2-1	CASSLSGGGNEQFF	TGTGCCAGCAGTTTATCTGGAGGAGGCAATGAGCAGTTCTTC
TRBD2	few	TRBV18	TRBJ2-7	CASSPGSGSSYEQYF	TGTGCCAGCTCACCGGGAAGCGGGAGCTCCTACGAGCAGTACTTC
.	few	TRBV4-3	TRBJ2-2	CASSQVAGGSYTGELFF	TGCGCCAGCAGCCAAGTGGCGGGCGGGTCTTACACCGGGGAGCTGTTTTTT
TRBD1	.	TRBV5-1	TRBJ2-2	CASSPQQGVGSTGELFF	TGCGCCAGCAGCCCCCAACAGGGGGTAGGGAGCACCGGGGAGCTGTTTTTT
TRBD1	few	TRBV6-5	TRBJ2-7	CASSYQTGGVHEQYF	TGTGCCAGCAGTTACCAGACAGGGGGCGTTCACGAGCAGTACTTC
TRBD2	.	TRBV6-1	TRBJ2-7	CASSVTSASYEQYF	TGTGCCAGCAGTGTTACTAGCGCCTCCTACGAGCAGTACTTC
TRBD1	once	TRBV2	TRBJ1-5	CASSAPGGAGDQPQHF	TGTGCCAGCAGTGCCCCAGGGGGCGCCGGGGATCAGCCCCAGCATTTT
.	.	TRBV11-2	TRBJ2-3	CASSLVTRLTDTQYF	TGTGCCAGCAGCTTAGTCACGAGGCTCACAGATACGCAGTATTTT
.	.	TRBV27	TRBJ1-4	CASRERRTNEKLFF	TGTGCCAGCAGGGAGCGGAGGACTAATGAAAAACTGTTTTTT
.	once	TRBV29-1	TRBJ2-7	CSVERGTLSEQYF	TGCAGCGTTGAAAGGGGCACACTATCCGAGCAGTACTTC
.	.	TRBV5-6	TRBJ2-3	CASSPSGQGTDTQYF	TGTGCCAGCAGCCCATCGGGACAAGGCACAGATACGCAGTATTTT
TRBD1	few	TRBV28	TRBJ1-4	CASSSPGQGANEKLFF	TGTGCCAGCAGTTCCCCGGGACAGGGAGCTAATGAAAAACTGTTTTTT
.	.	TRBV27	TRBJ2-5	CASSLGHPGKTQYF	TGTGCCAGCAGTCTGGGACACCCTGGGAAGACCCAGTACTTC
.	.	TRBV7-2	TRBJ2-3	CASSLNQAGTDTQYF	TGTGCCAGCAGCTTAAATCAAGCTGGCACAGATACGCAGTATTTT
.	.	TRBV2	TRBJ2-3	CASWRDTQYF	TGTGCCAGCTGGCGGGATACGCAGTATTTT
.	few	TRBV28	TRBJ2-4	CASSLGGGGNIQYF	TGTGCCAGCAGTTTGGGTGGAGGAGGCAACATTCAGTACTTC
.	.	TRBV6-6	TRBJ1-1	CASVLSAPSTEAFF	TGTGCCAGCGTACTATCCGCCCCCAGCACTGAAGCTTTCTTT
TRBD1	few	TRBV29-1	TRBJ1-1	CSVLTGFNWGAEAFF	TGCAGCGTCCTGACAGGGTTTAATTGGGGCGCTGAAGCTTTCTTT
TRBD2	.	TRBV19	TRBJ2-1	CASSITAGEAYNEQFF	TGTGCCAGTAGTATAACAGCGGGAGAGGCCTACAATGAGCAGTTCTTC
.	.	TRBV7-2	TRBJ1-4	CASSPNGQNEKLFF	TGTGCCAGCAGCCCGAACGGACAGAATGAAAAACTGTTTTTT
.	.	TRBV6-1	TRBJ1-5	CASSETRSGNQPQHF	TGTGCCAGCAGTGAAACCAGGTCCGGCAATCAGCCCCAGCATTTT
.	.	TRBV18	TRBJ1-5	CASSPQTESSPQHF	TGTGCCAGCTCACCCCAGACAGAGAGCTCGCCCCAGCATTTT
TRBD2	.	TRBV19	TRBJ2-1	CASSIRLAGVESYNEQFF	TGTGCCAGTAGTATACGGCTAGCGGGAGTAGAGTCCTACAATGAGCAGTTCTTC
TRBD2	.	TRBV14	TRBJ2-3	CASNQFSGSRADTQYF	TGTGCCAGTAACCAGTTTAGCGGGAGTAGGGCAGATACGCAGTATTTT
.	.	TRBV2	TRBJ1-2	CASSENRAAGYTF	TGTGCCAGCAGTGAGAACAGGGCGGCCGGCTACACCTTC
.	.	TRBV6-1	TRBJ2-7	CASSAAGASYEQYF	TGTGCCAGCAGTGCAGCTGGGGCCTCCTACGAGCAGTACTTC
.	.	TRBV30	TRBJ2-5	CAWNRGVQETQYF	TGTGCCTGGAACCGCGGAGTTCAAGAGACCCAGTACTTC
.	.	TRBV4-2	TRBJ1-4	CASSPPRLEGATNEKLFF	TGTGCCAGCAGCCCCCCCAGGCTGGAAGGGGCAACTAATGAAAAACTGTTTTTT
.	.	TRBV7-6	TRBJ2-2	CASSLGEESGELFF	TGTGCCAGCAGCTTAGGGGAGGAAAGCGGGGAGCTGTTTTTT
.	few	TRBV11-2	TRBJ2-7	CASSQESATAYEQYF	TGTGCCAGCAGCCAAGAAAGCGCGACAGCCTACGAGCAGTACTTC
.	.	TRBV7-8	TRBJ1-5	CASSSISSRGNNQPQHF	TGTGCCAGCAGCTCGATTAGTAGTCGCGGGAATAATCAGCCCCAGCATTTT
TRBD1	.	TRBV6-6	TRBJ2-7	CASQGALEEQYF	TGTGCCAGTCAGGGGGCGCTGGAAGAGCAGTACTTC
.	.	TRBV7-2	TRBJ1-5	CASSIPGQQPQHF	TGTGCCAGCAGCATACCCGGACAGCAGCCCCAGCATTTT
.	.	TRBV6-4	TRBJ2-4	CASSDGGPRNIQYF	TGTGCCAGCAGTGACGGAGGGCCCAGGAACATTCAGTACTTC
.	.	TRBV29-1	TRBJ2-5	CSVAMETQYF	TGCAGCGTTGCAATGGAGACCCAGTACTTC
TRBD1	few	TRBV5-4	TRBJ1-2	CASSLEGAQYGYTF	TGTGCCAGCAGCTTGGAGGGGGCGCAATATGGCTACACCTTC